This T cell receptor beta chain came from a study of cytomegalovirus exposure and HLA in healthy donors. Researchers ran the PCR with 60 Vbeta and 13 Jbeta primers. The method was immunoSEQ multiplex PCR; TCRdb's version includes in-frame clones alone and lacks a portion of them. The sample carries approximately 70,000 clones, roughly 79% recorded once. Of note for this clone: No antigen is known for it.

Broader study findings: As was reported, the classifier diagnosed cytomegalovirus status with high specificity and sensitivity. Some V segments, TRBV6-2 and TRBV6-3 among them, were indistinguishable and were therefore excluded. Most TCR sequences proved rare, with some public TCRs found in many donors.

Germline V gene sequence: CDR1 MNHEY, CDR2 SMNVEV (reference sequence). The CDR3 loop spans 13 amino acids. V was shortened by 6 bases and J by 7 bases, with 15 bases between the two germline ends. The genes are TRBV27 and TRBJ1-2, with unresolved D. The TCR was taken from a man aged 50 to 60 in good health and CMV-seronegative. The specimen was PBMCs. The CDR3 bases are TGTGCCAGCAGCCGCGCACGCTCTGGTGGCTACACCTTC. Residues: CASSRARSGGYTF.